This T cell receptor beta chain was documented in a study of T cell responses to AZD1222 COVID-19 vaccine. The CDR3 runs to 13 residues. V was trimmed by 3 bases and J by 8 bases, leaving 13 bases between them. Assay: immunoSEQ multiplex PCR; the TCRdb copy retains only in-frame clones and omits some. This sample yields tens of thousands of clones, of which approximately 85% are seen a single time; around 5.8% belongs to the top ten. The rearrangement links TRBV12-3 or TRBV12-4 to TRBJ1-1, with a weak D call TRBD1 (5 bases). The receptor was derived from an adult in good health. The sample in question was peripheral blood, obtained on day 0 of AZD1222 vaccination. CDR3 in amino acids: CASSFGGGIEAFF. CDR3 DNA sequence: TGTGCCAGCAGTTTCGGTGGGGGGATCGAAGCTTTCTTT.